Each of the 17 T cell receptor beta chains below was sequenced from the same sample in a study of CD8 T cells in ankylosing spondylitis. TCRdb reanalysed the 5' RACE reads using MiXCR and keeps one entry per CDR3 protein. The repertoire holds 300,000 to 350,000 distinct CDR3 sequences, with around 20% as singletons. Sequenced input: blood, either unsorted or a sorted T cell fraction (not recorded which). The receptor set was obtained from a female donor with ankylosing spondylitis or in good health (not recorded which).

The rearrangement links TRBV6-2 or TRBV6-3 to TRBJ1-1; D is perhaps TRBD1 (5 bases). Trimming cost V 6 bases and J 7 bases, with 18 bases left between them. CDR1 is MNHEY, CDR2 SVGEGT, per germline. This CDR3 region has 14 residues. In nucleotides, the CDR3 is TGTGCCAGCAGGGGAGGAGGGGTCCTTATTGAAGCTTTCTTT. Translated: CASRGGGVLIEAFF.

The CDR3 DNA reads TGTGCCAGCGCTTCTACCTACAATGAGCAGTTCTTC. This encodes CASASTYNEQFF. The rearrangement uses TRBV4-2 and TRBJ2-1; D uncertain. Germline CDR1 LGHNA, CDR2 YNFKEQ. V was cut by 8 bases and J by 2 bases, with 7 bases left in between. The CDR3 is made up of 12 amino acids.

The rearrangement links TRBV24-1 to TRBJ2-1; 7 bases line up with TRBD1. The CDR3 has 19 residues. Germline lookup yields CDR1 KGHDR and CDR2 SFDVKD. Losses at the gene ends were 12 bases for V and 14 bases for J; bases not matched to a gene: 36. The DNA for the CDR3 is TGTGCCCACAATGAAAGGGGGCGAGGCCGGGGCTCCCAGGGGAAGGGTGAGTTCTTC. It encodes CAHNERGRGRGSQGKGEFF.

The chain has TRBV12-3 or TRBV12-4 and TRBJ2-1, with TRBD2 matching 10 bases. The junction had 0 bases not matched to a gene; V was cut back by 0 bases and J by 4 bases. CDR3 length equals 15 residues. The CDR3: CASSLATSGYNEQFF. The DNA of the CDR3 is TGTGCCAGCAGTTTAGCGACTAGCGGGTACAATGAGCAGTTCTTC.

This clonotype has just a few counts. The chain links TRBV4-1 to TRBJ2-2; D perhaps matches TRBD1 (6 bases). Germline CDR1 reads MGHRA; CDR2 reads YSYEKL. CDR3 length: 17 amino acids. V was pared by 1 base and J by 1 base, with 13 bases between. This chain's CDR3 is CASSQAGDRKNTGELFF. The CDR3 DNA reads TGCGCCAGCAGCCAAGCCGGAGACAGGAAGAACACCGGGGAGCTGTTTTTT.

The sample holds a few counts of this clonotype. The CDR3 protein is CASSLQRSDTEQYF. CDR3 DNA: TGTGCCAGCAGCTTGCAGAGGTCCGATACAGAGCAGTACTTC. The gene calls are TRBV5-5 and TRBJ2-7; no firm D call. CDR3 length: 14 amino acids. Per germline, CDR1 SGHKS and CDR2 YYEKEE (reference sequence). Trimming removed 1 base at V and 7 bases at J, with 15 bases between.

The gene calls are TRBV20-1 and TRBJ1-2, with D maybe TRBD1 (6 bases). CDR3 length: 14 residues. V lost 6 bases, J lost 6 bases, and 20 bases lay in between. The germline CDR1 and CDR2 sequences are DFQATT and SNEGSKA (reference sequence). In nucleotides, the CDR3 is TGCAGTGCCCTAAGGGAGGGGGACGGACATGGCTACACCTTC. Translating gives CSALREGDGHGYTF.

The chain has TRBV29-1 and TRBJ1-1, with D unclear. V lost 2 bases, J lost 5 bases, and 9 bases lay in between. Per the germline V gene, CDR1 is SQVTM and CDR2 is ANQGSEA. This CDR3 region has 12 residues. DNA of the CDR3: TGCAGCGTTGAATCGGGAGTGACTGAAGCTTTCTTT. Its translation is CSVESGVTEAFF. Drawing the rest from reference TRBV29-1 and TRBJ1-1, the complete variable domain is SAVISQKPSRDICQRGTSLTIQCQVDSQVTMMFWYRQQPGQSLTLIATANQGSEATYESGFVIDKFPISRPNLTFSTLTVSNMSPEDSSIYLCSVESGVTEAFFGQGTRLTVV.

The rearrangement links TRBV10-3 to TRBJ2-3; D may be TRBD1 (6 bases). V was pared by 8 bases and J by 2 bases, with 14 bases between. In germline, CDR1 is ENHRY, CDR2 SYGVKD. This CDR3 is built from 14 residues. The CDR3 nucleotides are TGTGCCATCGGGCGGACAGAGGACACAGATACGCAGTATTTT. Translating it yields CAIGRTEDTDTQYF.

This clonotype was seen only a few times. The rearrangement uses TRBV12-3 or TRBV12-4 and TRBJ2-4; possible D gene TRBD2, 6 bases. This CDR3 is built from 14 residues. Trimming stripped 5 bases from V and 14 bases from J, with 22 bases between. The CDR3 DNA is TGTGCCAGCAGTCCATTAAATCTTGTGGGGAGGAAGTACTTC. It yields the protein CASSPLNLVGRKYF.

This sequence joins TRBV7-8 and TRBJ2-3; 12 nucleotides align to TRBD2. Germline V lookup: CDR1 SGHVS, CDR2 FQNEAQ. With V trimmed by 3 bases and J by 2 bases, 6 bases remained unmatched. The CDR3 length is 17 residues. DNA for the CDR3: TGTGCCAGCAGCTTGGGACTAGCGGGCTTCAACACAGATACGCAGTATTTT. This sequence encodes CASSLGLAGFNTDTQYF. The full variable domain, rest sourced from reference TRBV7-8 and TRBJ2-3, is GAGVSQSPRYKVAKRGQDVALRCDPISGHVSLFWYQQALGQGPEFLTYFQNEAQLDKSGLPSDRFFAERPEGSVSTLKIQRTQQEDSAVYLCASSLGLAGFNTDTQYFGPGTRLTVL.

This clonotype was observed a few times. This sequence joins TRBV6-1 and TRBJ2-3; TRBD2 matches 7 bases. Germline CDR1 is MNHNS and CDR2 is SASEGT. The CDR3 length is 16 residues. V dropped 8 bases and J dropped 3; count of bases not matched to a gene: 14. DNA of the CDR3: TGTGCCAGCCGCCCACTAGCGACCGGGGGGACAGATACGCAGTATTTT. Translating it yields CASRPLATGGTDTQYF.

This clonotype was picked up a small number of times. This rearrangement joins TRBV9 to TRBJ1-1; D unclear. Germline CDR1 SGDLS, CDR2 YYNGEE. The CDR3 has 13 residues. V lost 3 bases and J lost 3, with 9 bases in between. As DNA, the CDR3 is TGTGCCAGCAGCGCCGGGGTGGACACTGAAGCTTTCTTT. This sequence encodes CASSAGVDTEAFF.

V usage is TRBV20-1 and J usage is TRBJ2-7, with D tentatively TRBD2 (6 bases). Germline V gives CDR1 DFQATT, CDR2 SNEGSKA (reference sequence). The CDR3 length is 15 residues. Trimming cost V 3 bases and J 6 bases, with 21 bases left between them. CDR3 residues: CSASRSGLGVREQYF. CDR3 DNA sequence: TGCAGTGCTAGCCGATCGGGACTGGGAGTTCGCGAGCAGTACTTC.

The sample holds a few counts of this clonotype. The CDR3 loop reads CASSPLSGTQETQYF. DNA of the CDR3: TGTGCCAGCTCACCACTGAGCGGGACCCAAGAGACCCAGTACTTC. The V call is TRBV18, the J call TRBJ2-5, with 7 bases that match TRBD2. The V gene's germline CDR1 is KGHSH and CDR2 LQKENI. This CDR3 spans 15 amino acids. The V and J ends lost 1 base and 1 base, in that order; junction bases with no gene match: 3.

This clonotype was seen a handful of times. This rearrangement joins TRBV12-3 or TRBV12-4 to TRBJ1-1; no clear D gene. This CDR3 has 15 amino acids. Trimming took off 7 bases at V and 0 bases at J, with 15 bases between the two ends. For the CDR3, the DNA is TGTGCCAGCATCCTCTCCGGCCGGGTGAACACTGAAGCTTTCTTT. Residues: CASILSGRVNTEAFF.

This clonotype was found a few times. The chain employs TRBV2 and TRBJ2-5; 8 positions agree with TRBD1. J gave up 2 bases and V 4 bases, and 6 bases lay outside the gene matches. Germline CDR1 is SNHLY and CDR2 is FYNNEI. CDR3 size: 15 residues. The CDR3 protein is CASSGARTGQETQYF. In nucleotides, the CDR3 is TGTGCCAGCAGTGGGGCGAGGACAGGGCAAGAGACCCAGTACTTC.